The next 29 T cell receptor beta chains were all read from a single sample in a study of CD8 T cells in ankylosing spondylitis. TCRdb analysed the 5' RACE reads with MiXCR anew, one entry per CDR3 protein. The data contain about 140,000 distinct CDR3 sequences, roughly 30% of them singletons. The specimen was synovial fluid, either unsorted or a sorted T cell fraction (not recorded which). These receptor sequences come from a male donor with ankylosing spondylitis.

CDR3 bases: TGTGCCTGGACCAAGGACAGGGCTGAAGCTTTCTTT. It is translated as CAWTKDRAEAFF. This chain joins TRBV30 and TRBJ1-1; 8 nucleotides match TRBD1. J lost 6 bases, V lost 4 bases, and 4 bases had no gene match. The CDR3 is 12 residues long. The germline gives CDR1 GTSNPN, CDR2 SVGIG (reference sequence).

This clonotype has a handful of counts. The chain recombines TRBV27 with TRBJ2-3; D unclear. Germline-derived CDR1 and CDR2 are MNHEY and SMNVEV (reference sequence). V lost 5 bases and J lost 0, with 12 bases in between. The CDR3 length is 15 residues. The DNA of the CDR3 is TGTGCCAGCAGTCCCTACCCCGGAAGCACAGATACGCAGTATTTT. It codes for CASSPYPGSTDTQYF.

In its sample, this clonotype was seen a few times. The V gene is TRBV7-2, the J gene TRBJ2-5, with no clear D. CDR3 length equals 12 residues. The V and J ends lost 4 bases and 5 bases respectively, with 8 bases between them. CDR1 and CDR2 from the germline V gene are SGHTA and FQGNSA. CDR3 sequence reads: CASSSSRETQYF. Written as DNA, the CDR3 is TGTGCCAGCAGCTCCTCTAGGGAGACCCAGTACTTC.

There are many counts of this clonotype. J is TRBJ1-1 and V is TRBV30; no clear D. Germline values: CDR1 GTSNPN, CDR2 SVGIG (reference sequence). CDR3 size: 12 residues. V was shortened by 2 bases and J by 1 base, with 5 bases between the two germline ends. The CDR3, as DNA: TGTGCCTGGAGTCGGCAGAACACTGAAGCTTTCTTT. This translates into CAWSRQNTEAFF.

In DNA, the CDR3 is TGTGCCAGCAGGGAGGAGGATGGCTACACCTTC. The encoded protein is CASREEDGYTF. The chain has TRBV6-4 and TRBJ1-2; D not resolved. The CDR3 totals 11 residues. Germline V CDR1 and CDR2: MRHNA, SNTAGT. V gave up 6 bases and J gave up 6 bases, with 8 bases separating them.

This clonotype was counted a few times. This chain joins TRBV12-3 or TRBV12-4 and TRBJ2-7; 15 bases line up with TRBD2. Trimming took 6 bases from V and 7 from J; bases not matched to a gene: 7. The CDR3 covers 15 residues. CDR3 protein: CASSPGTSGRWEQYF. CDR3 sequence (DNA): TGTGCCAGCAGCCCAGGGACTAGCGGGAGGTGGGAGCAGTACTTC.

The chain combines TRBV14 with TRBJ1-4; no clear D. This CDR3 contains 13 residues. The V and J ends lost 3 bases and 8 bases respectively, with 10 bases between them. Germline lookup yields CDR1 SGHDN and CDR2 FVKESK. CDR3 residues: CASSHQLREKLFF. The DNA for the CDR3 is TGTGCCAGCAGCCATCAGCTCAGAGAAAAACTGTTTTTT.

This CDR3 is CASSLVVGPNTEAFF. CDR3 bases: TGCGCCAGCAGCTTGGTGGTGGGTCCGAACACTGAAGCTTTCTTT. The J gene is TRBJ1-1, the V gene TRBV5-1, with D unresolved. The ends were cut back, 0 bases at V and 1 base at J, with 10 bases in the middle. Germline CDR1 SGHRS, CDR2 YFSETQ. CDR3 length equals 15 residues.

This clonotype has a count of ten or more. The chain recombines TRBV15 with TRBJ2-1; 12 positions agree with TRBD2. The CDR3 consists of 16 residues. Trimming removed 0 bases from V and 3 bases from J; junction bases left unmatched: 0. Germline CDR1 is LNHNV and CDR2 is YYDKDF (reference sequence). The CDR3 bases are TGTGCCACCAGCAGAGAGGGACTAGCGGGCTACAATGAGCAGTTCTTC. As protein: CATSREGLAGYNEQFF.

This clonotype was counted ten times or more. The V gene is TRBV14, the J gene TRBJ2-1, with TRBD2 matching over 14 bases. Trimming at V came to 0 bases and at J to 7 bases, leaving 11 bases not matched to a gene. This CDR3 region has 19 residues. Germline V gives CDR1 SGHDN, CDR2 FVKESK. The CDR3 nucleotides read TGTGCCAGCAGCCAAGACCCAGGGACTAGCGGGAGAGTAATGAATGAGCAGTTCTTC. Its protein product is CASSQDPGTSGRVMNEQFF.

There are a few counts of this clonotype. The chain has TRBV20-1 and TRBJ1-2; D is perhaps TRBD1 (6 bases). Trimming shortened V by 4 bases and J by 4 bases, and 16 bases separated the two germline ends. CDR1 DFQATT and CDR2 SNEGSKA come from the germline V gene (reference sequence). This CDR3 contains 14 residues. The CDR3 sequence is CSAIATGLIYGYTF. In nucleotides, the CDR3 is TGCAGTGCTATTGCTACAGGGCTCATCTATGGCTACACCTTC.

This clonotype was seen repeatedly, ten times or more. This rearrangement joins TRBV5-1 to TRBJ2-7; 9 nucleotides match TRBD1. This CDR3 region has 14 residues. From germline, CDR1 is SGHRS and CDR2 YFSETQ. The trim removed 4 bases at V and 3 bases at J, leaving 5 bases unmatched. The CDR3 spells CASSPGTGSYEQYF. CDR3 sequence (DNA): TGCGCCAGCAGCCCCGGGACAGGGAGCTACGAGCAGTACTTC. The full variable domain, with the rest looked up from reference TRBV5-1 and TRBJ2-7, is KAGVTQTPRYLIKTRGQQVTLSCSPISGHRSVSWYQQTPGQGLQFLFEYFSETQRNKGNFPGRFSGRQFSNSRSEMNVSTLELGDSALYLCASSPGTGSYEQYFGPGTRLTVT.

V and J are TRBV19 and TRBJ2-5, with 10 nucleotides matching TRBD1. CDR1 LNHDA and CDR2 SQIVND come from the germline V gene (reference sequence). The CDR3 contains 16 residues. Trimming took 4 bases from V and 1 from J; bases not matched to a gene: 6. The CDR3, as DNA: TGTGCCAGTAGTACCGGGACAGGGGCTCCCCAAGAGACCCAGTACTTC. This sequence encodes CASSTGTGAPQETQYF.

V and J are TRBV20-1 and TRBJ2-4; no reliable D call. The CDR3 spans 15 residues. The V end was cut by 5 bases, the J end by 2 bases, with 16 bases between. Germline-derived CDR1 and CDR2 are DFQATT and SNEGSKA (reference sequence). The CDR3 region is CSARPVDLSKNIQYF. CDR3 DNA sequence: TGCAGTGCTCGACCAGTGGATCTGTCCAAAAACATTCAGTACTTC.

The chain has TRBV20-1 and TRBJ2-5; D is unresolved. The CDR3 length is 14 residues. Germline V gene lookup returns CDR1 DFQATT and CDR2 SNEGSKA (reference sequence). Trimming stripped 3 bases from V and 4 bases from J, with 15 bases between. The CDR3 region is CSASDWTLGETQYF. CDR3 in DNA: TGCAGTGCTAGTGACTGGACGTTGGGAGAGACCCAGTACTTC.

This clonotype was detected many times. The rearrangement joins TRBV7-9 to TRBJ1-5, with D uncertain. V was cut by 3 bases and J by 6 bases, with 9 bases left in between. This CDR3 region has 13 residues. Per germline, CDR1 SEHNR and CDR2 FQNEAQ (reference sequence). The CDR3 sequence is CASSFSESQPQHF. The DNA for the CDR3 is TGTGCCAGCAGCTTCTCCGAGTCTCAGCCCCAGCATTTT.

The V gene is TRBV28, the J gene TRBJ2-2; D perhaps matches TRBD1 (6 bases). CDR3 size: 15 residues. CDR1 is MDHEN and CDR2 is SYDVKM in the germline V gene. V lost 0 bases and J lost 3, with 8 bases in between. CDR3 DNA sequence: TGTGCCAGCAGTTTATGGCCAGGGGACACCGGGGAGCTGTTTTTT. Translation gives CASSLWPGDTGELFF.

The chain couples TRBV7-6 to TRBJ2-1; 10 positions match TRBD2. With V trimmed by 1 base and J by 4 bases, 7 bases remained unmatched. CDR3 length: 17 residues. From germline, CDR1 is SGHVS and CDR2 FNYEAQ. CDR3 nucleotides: TGTGCCAGCAGCTTAGAATTTGGGACTAGCGTGTACAATGAGCAGTTCTTC. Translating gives CASSLEFGTSVYNEQFF.

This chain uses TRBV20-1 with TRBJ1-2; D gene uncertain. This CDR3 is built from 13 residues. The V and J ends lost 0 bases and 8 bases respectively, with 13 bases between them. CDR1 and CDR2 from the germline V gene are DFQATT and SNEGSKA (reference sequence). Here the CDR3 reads CSARDGSGVGYTF. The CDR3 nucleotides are TGCAGTGCTAGAGACGGTTCTGGGGTGGGCTACACCTTC.

CDR3 sequence: CASSRDPGRAFF. The CDR3 DNA reads TGTGCCAGCAGCCGTGACCCGGGGAGAGCTTTCTTT. The chain uses TRBV7-9 and TRBJ1-1; D ambiguous. The CDR3 covers 12 residues. From germline, CDR1 is SEHNR and CDR2 FQNEAQ (reference sequence). The V end was cut by 5 bases, the J end by 10 bases, with 14 bases between.

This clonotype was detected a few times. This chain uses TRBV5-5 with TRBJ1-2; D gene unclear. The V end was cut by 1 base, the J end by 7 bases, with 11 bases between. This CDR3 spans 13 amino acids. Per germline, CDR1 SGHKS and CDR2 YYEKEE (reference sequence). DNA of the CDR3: TGTGCCAGCAGCTTGTTCATGGATTCTGGCTACACCTTC. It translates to CASSLFMDSGYTF.

The DNA of the CDR3 is TGTGCCAGCAGCCAAGGCGACGGGAGAGCCCCCAATACGCAGTATTTT. This gives the protein CASSQGDGRAPNTQYF. V usage is TRBV14 and J usage is TRBJ2-3; weak D call: TRBD2 (6 bases). Germline V gene sequence: CDR1 SGHDN, CDR2 FVKESK. The CDR3 runs to 16 residues. V was clipped by 1 base and J by 7 bases, with 18 bases between them.

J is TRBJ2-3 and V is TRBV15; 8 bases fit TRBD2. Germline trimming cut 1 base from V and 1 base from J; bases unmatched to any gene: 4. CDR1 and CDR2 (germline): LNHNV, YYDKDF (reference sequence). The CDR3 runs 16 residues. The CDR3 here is CATSRVRGVGTDTQYF. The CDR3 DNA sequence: TGTGCCACCAGCAGAGTGCGGGGGGTAGGCACAGATACGCAGTATTTT.

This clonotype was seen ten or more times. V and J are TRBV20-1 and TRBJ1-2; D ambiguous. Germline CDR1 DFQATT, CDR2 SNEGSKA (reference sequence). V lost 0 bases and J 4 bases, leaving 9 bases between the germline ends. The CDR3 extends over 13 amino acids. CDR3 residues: CSARDRGTYGYTF. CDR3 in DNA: TGCAGTGCTAGAGATCGGGGAACCTATGGCTACACCTTC.

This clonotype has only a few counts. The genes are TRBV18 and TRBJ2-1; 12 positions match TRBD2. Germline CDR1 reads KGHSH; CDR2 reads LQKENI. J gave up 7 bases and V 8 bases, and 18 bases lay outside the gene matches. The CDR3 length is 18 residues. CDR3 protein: CASLPSASGRGYTNEQFF. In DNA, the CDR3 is TGTGCCAGCCTCCCGAGCGCTAGCGGGAGGGGGTACACGAATGAGCAGTTCTTC.

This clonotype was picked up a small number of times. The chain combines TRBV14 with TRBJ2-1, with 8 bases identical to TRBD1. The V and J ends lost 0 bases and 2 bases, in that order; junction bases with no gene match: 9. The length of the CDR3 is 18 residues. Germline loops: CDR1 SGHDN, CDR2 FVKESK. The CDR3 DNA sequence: TGTGCCAGCAGCCAAGATTCAATTGGACAGGGCGCCTACAATGAGCAGTTCTTC. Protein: CASSQDSIGQGAYNEQFF.

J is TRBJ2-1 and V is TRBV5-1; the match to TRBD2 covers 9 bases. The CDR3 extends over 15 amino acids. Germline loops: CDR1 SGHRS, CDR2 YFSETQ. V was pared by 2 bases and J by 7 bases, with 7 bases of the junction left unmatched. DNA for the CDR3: TGCGCCAGCAGCTTTAATAGCGGGAGCCGGAATGAGCAGTTCTTC. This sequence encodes CASSFNSGSRNEQFF.

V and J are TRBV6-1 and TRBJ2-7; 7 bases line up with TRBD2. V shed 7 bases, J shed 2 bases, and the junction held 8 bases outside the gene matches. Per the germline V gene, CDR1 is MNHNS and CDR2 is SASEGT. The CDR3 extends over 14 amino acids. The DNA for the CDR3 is TGTGCCAGCAACTCTCGGACTAGTCCCTACGAGCAGTACTTC. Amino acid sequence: CASNSRTSPYEQYF.

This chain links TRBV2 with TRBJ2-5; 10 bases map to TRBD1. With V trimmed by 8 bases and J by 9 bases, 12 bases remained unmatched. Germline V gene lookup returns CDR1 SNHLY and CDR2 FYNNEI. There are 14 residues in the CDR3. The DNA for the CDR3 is TGTGCCAGCCTCGGGACAGGGGCTTCGGGGGCCCAGTACTTC. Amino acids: CASLGTGASGAQYF.